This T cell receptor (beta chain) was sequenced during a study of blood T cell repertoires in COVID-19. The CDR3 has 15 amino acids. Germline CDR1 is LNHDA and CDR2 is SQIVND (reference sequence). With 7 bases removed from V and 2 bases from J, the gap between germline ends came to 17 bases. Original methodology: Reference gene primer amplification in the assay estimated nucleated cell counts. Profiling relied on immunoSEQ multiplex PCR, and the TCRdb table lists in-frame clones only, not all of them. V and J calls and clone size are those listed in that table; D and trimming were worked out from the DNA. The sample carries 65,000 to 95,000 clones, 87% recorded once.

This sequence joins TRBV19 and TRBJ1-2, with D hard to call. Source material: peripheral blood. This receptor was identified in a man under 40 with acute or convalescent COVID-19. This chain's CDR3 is CASTPGIFINYGYTF. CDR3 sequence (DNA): TGTGCCAGTACCCCCGGGATCTTCATAAACTATGGCTACACCTTC.